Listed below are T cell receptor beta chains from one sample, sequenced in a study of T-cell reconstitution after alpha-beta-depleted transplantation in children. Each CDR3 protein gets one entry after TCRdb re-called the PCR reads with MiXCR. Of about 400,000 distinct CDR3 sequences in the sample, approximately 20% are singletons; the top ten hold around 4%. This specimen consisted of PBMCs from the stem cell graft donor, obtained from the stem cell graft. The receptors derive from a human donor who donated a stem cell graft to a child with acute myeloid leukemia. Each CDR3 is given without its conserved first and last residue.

CDR3 protein: SGDPGTGGTDTQY
J gene: TRBJ2-3
V gene: TRBV29-1
CDR3 length: 13

CDR3 protein: ASSLIGLGGRGYEQY
J gene: TRBJ2-7
V gene: TRBV13
CDR3 length: 15

CDR3 protein: SSKQGRNTEAF
J gene: TRBJ1-1
V gene: TRBV29-1
CDR3 length: 11

CDR3 protein: SARDRGMGTQY
J gene: TRBJ2-5
V gene: TRBV20-1
CDR3 length: 11

CDR3 protein: ASGDRPGLAADEQF
J gene: TRBJ2-1
V gene: TRBV2
CDR3 length: 14

CDR3 protein: ASSKNDGTEAF
J gene: TRBJ1-1
V gene: TRBV9
CDR3 length: 11

CDR3 protein: ASRLTGFDEQF
J gene: TRBJ2-1
V gene: TRBV12-3/TRBV12-4
CDR3 length: 11

CDR3 protein: ASSLGAAGGPNEQF
J gene: TRBJ2-1
V gene: TRBV5-1
CDR3 length: 14

CDR3 protein: ASSSTGSNEQF
J gene: TRBJ2-1
V gene: TRBV12-3/TRBV12-4
CDR3 length: 11

CDR3 protein: ATSDWRARGATQY
J gene: TRBJ2-5
V gene: TRBV24-1
CDR3 length: 13

CDR3 protein: AIRQGAGNTEAF
J gene: TRBJ1-1
V gene: TRBV10-3
CDR3 length: 12

CDR3 protein: ASSQDLSQPQH
J gene: TRBJ1-5
V gene: TRBV4-1
CDR3 length: 11

CDR3 protein: SVMSGTGKYNEQF
J gene: TRBJ2-1
V gene: TRBV29-1
CDR3 length: 13

CDR3 protein: ASSPRDRAREQF
J gene: TRBJ2-1
V gene: TRBV7-9
CDR3 length: 12

CDR3 protein: SARDPLARNEQF
J gene: TRBJ2-1
V gene: TRBV20-1
CDR3 length: 12

CDR3 protein: SASLSEYTDTQY
J gene: TRBJ2-3
V gene: TRBV20-1
CDR3 length: 12